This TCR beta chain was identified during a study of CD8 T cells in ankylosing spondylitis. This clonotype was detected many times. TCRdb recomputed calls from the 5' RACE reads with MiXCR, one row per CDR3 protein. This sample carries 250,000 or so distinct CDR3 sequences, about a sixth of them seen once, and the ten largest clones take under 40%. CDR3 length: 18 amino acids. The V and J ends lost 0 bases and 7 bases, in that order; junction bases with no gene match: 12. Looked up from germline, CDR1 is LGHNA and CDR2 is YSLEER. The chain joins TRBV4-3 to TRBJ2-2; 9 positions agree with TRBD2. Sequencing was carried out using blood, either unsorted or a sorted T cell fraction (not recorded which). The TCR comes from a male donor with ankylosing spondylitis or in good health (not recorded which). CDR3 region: CASSQDWLAGLLIGELFF. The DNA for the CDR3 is TGCGCCAGCAGCCAAGATTGGCTAGCGGGACTGTTGATCGGGGAGCTGTTTTTT.